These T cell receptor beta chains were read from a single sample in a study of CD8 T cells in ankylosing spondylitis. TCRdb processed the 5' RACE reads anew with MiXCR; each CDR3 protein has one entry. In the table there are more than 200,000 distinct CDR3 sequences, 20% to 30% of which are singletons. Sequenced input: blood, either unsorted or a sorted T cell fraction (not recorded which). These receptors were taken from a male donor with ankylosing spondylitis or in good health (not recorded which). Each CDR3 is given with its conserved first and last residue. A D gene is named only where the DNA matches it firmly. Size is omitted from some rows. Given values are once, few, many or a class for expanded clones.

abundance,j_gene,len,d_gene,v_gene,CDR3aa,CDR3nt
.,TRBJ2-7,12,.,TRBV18,CASSPSEYEQYF,TGTGCCAGCTCACCTTCCGAGTACGAGCAGTACTTC
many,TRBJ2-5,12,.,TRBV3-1,CASSLWGQTQYF,TGTGCCAGCAGCTTGTGGGGTCAGACCCAGTACTTC
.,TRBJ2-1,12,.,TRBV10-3,CAISVQGFEQFF,TGTGCCATCAGTGTGCAGGGATTCGAGCAGTTCTTC
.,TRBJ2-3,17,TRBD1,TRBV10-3,CAISDGDSGRGTDTQYF,TGTGCCATCAGTGATGGGGACAGTGGGCGCGGGACAGATACGCAGTATTTT
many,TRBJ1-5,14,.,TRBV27,CASRITGSDQPQHF,TGTGCCAGCAGGATTACAGGGAGCGATCAGCCCCAGCATTTT
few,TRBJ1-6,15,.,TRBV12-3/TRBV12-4,CASRSLWAGNSPLHF,TGTGCCAGCAGGAGCCTGTGGGCCGGTAATTCACCCCTCCACTTT
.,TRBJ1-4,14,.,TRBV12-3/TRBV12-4,CASSLGYLNEKLFF,TGTGCCAGCAGTTTAGGCTACTTGAATGAAAAACTGTTTTTT
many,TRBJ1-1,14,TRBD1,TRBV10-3,CAIRDREVNTEAFF,TGTGCCATCAGGGACAGGGAGGTGAACACTGAAGCTTTCTTT
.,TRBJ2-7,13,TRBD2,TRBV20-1,CSARGTSAHEQYF,TGCAGTGCTAGAGGGACTAGCGCCCACGAGCAGTACTTC
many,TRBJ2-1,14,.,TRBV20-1,CSAVDREVHNEQFF,TGCAGTGCTGTAGACAGGGAGGTCCACAATGAGCAGTTCTTC
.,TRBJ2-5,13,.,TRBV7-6,CASSLDGGETQYF,TGTGCCAGCAGCTTAGACGGAGGGGAGACCCAGTACTTC
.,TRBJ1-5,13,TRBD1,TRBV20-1,CSAATGGNQPQHF,TGCAGTGCTGCGACAGGGGGCAATCAGCCCCAGCATTTT
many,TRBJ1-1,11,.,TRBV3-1,CASKQDTEAFF,TGTGCCAGCAAGCAGGACACTGAAGCTTTCTTT
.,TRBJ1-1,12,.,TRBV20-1,CSARTDDTEAFF,TGCAGTGCTCGGACGGACGACACTGAAGCTTTCTTT
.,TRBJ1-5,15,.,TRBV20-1,CSARSPWSSNQPQHF,TGCAGTGCTAGAAGTCCCTGGTCGAGCAATCAGCCCCAGCATTTT
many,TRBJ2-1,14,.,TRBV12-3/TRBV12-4,CASNRAGGVSEQFF,TGTGCCAGCAATAGAGCCGGGGGAGTGAGTGAGCAGTTCTTC
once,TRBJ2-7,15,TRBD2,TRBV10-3,CATLPGLAGGTEQYF,TGTGCCACCCTCCCGGGACTAGCGGGGGGGACCGAGCAGTACTTC
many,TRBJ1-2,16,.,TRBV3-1,CASSQPPGGRLGGYTF,TGTGCCAGCAGCCAGCCCCCGGGCGGCCGATTGGGAGGCTACACCTTC
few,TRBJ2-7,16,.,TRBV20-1,CSARRTFQGGAYEQYF,TGCAGTGCTAGACGGACCTTTCAGGGGGGGGCCTACGAGCAGTACTTC
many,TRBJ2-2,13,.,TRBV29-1,CSVEVGVPGELFF,TGCAGCGTTGAGGTCGGGGTTCCCGGGGAGCTGTTTTTT
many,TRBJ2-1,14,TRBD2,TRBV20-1,CSARSTSSYNEQFF,TGCAGTGCTAGATCGACTAGCAGTTACAATGAGCAGTTCTTC
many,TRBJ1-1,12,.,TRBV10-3,CAIRDGNTEAFF,TGTGCCATCAGAGACGGTAACACTGAAGCTTTCTTT
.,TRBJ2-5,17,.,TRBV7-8,CASSFYQRGGRGETQYF,TGTGCCAGCAGCTTCTACCAAAGGGGGGGACGGGGAGAGACCCAGTACTTC
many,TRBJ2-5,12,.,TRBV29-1,CSVYRVGETQYF,TGCAGCGTTTATCGGGTTGGCGAGACCCAGTACTTC
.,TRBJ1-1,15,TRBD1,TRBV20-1,CSAREDRGPNTEAFF,TGCAGTGCTAGGGAGGACAGGGGCCCCAACACTGAAGCTTTCTTT
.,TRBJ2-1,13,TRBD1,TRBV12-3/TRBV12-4,CASGQGAYNEQFF,TGTGCCAGCGGACAGGGGGCCTACAATGAGCAGTTCTTC
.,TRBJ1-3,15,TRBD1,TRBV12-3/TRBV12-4,CASSRGQHSGNTIYF,TGTGCCAGCAGTCGGGGACAGCACTCTGGAAACACCATATATTTT
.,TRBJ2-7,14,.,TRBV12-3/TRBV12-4,CASSFRGFDYEQYF,TGTGCCAGCAGTTTCAGGGGCTTTGACTACGAGCAGTACTTC
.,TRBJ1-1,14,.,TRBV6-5,CASSYLQMNTEAFF,TGTGCCAGCAGTTACTTACAGATGAACACTGAAGCTTTCTTT
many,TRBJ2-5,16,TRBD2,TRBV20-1,CSARKPSGGRRETQYF,TGCAGTGCTAGAAAACCTAGCGGGGGCCGGAGGGAGACCCAGTACTTC
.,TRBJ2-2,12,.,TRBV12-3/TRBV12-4,CASSLRGGWLFF,TGTGCCAGCAGTTTAAGGGGGGGTTGGCTGTTTTTT
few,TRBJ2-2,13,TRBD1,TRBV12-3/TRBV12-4,CASSADRPGELFF,TGTGCCAGCAGTGCGGACAGGCCAGGGGAGCTGTTTTTT
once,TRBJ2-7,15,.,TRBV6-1,CASSDGTATLYEQYF,TGTGCCAGCAGTGACGGTACTGCGACACTCTACGAGCAGTACTTC
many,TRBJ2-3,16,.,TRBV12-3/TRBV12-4,CASLGTYTPSTDTQYF,TGTGCCAGCCTCGGGACTTACACCCCTAGCACAGATACGCAGTATTTT
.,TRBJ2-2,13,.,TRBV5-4,CASSLQGGGELFF,TGTGCCAGCAGCTTGCAAGGGGGCGGGGAGCTGTTTTTT
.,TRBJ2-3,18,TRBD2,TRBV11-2,CASSPGGGAGGSTDTQYF,TGTGCCAGCAGCCCCGGCGGGGGAGCGGGGGGGAGCACAGATACGCAGTATTTT
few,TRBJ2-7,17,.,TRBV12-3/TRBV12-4,CASSLGRGTRSSYEQYF,TGTGCCAGCAGTTTAGGGCGGGGGACACGGAGCTCCTACGAGCAGTACTTC
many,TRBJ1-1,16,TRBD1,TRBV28,CASSSGGRGQNTEAFF,TGTGCCAGCAGCTCAGGGGGGAGGGGGCAAAACACTGAAGCTTTCTTT
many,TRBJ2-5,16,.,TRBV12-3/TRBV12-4,CASTPTSGRAGETQYF,TGTGCCAGCACGCCTACCTCGGGACGGGCGGGGGAGACCCAGTACTTC
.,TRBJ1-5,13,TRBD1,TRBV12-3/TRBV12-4,CASSPGGNQPQHF,TGTGCCAGCAGTCCAGGGGGGAATCAGCCCCAGCATTTT
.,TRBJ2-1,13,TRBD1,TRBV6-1,CASLGPGQGAQFF,TGTGCCAGCCTGGGACCCGGACAGGGTGCGCAGTTCTTC
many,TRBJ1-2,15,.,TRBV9,CASSSGQLANYGYTF,TGTGCCAGCAGCTCAGGACAGTTGGCCAACTATGGCTACACCTTC
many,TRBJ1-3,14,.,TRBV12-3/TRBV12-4,CASSLALAGNTIYF,TGTGCCAGCAGTTTAGCGTTAGCTGGAAACACCATATATTTT
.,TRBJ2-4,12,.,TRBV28,CASSRVRDIQYF,TGTGCCAGCAGCAGGGTTAGGGACATTCAGTACTTC
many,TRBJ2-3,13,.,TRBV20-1,CSARVRRADTQYF,TGCAGTGCTAGAGTGCGGAGGGCAGATACGCAGTATTTT
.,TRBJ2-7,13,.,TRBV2,CASRGVGSGEQYF,TGTGCCAGCAGGGGTGTGGGGTCTGGCGAGCAGTACTTC